This passage covers 7 T cell receptor beta chains from one sample sequenced in a study of T cell responses to AZD1222 COVID-19 vaccine. TCRdb's table, derived via immunoSEQ multiplex PCR, lists solely in-frame clones and lacks some. The sample records roughly 200,000 clones, roughly 93% being singletons. The sample was peripheral blood, taken 28 days after the second dose of the MenACWY control vaccine. The source is an adult who received the MenACWY meningococcal vaccine as a control.

The J gene is TRBJ1-2, the V gene TRBV6-5; perhaps TRBD1 as D (6 bases). Between the trimmed V and J ends, which lost 7 bases and 4 bases, there was a span of 13 bases. The CDR3 sequence is 13 residues long. Germline V gives CDR1 MNHEY, CDR2 SVGAGI. In DNA form, the CDR3 reads TGTGCCAGCAACCAGGACAGACTCTATGGCTACACCTTC. The encoded protein is CASNQDRLYGYTF.

V usage is TRBV12-5 and J usage is TRBJ2-3; 13 nucleotides match TRBD2. The V and J ends lost 4 bases and 3 bases, in that order; junction bases with no gene match: 1. The CDR3 consists of 15 residues. CDR1 is LGHNT and CDR2 is FRNRAP in the germline V gene. For the CDR3, the DNA is TGTGCTAGTGGTTGGGGACTAGCGGGGACAGATACGCAGTATTTT. It translates to CASGWGLAGTDTQYF.

The chain couples TRBV11-2 to TRBJ1-2; tentative D call: TRBD1 (6 bases). The CDR3 totals 15 residues. The V gene lost 5 bases and the J gene lost 4 bases, with 17 bases spanning the gap. Per the germline V gene, CDR1 is SGHAT and CDR2 is FQNNGV. The CDR3 DNA reads as TGTGCCAGCAGCCCAGGACAGAGAGGATCCTATGGCTACACCTTC. Its protein product is CASSPGQRGSYGYTF.

The V gene is TRBV7-2, the J gene TRBJ2-7; D uncertain. CDR3 length: 14 residues. CDR1 SGHTA and CDR2 FQGNSA come from the germline V gene. V was trimmed by 1 base and J by 0 bases, leaving 7 bases between them. The CDR3 nucleotides read TGTGCCAGCAGCTTAGGTGGCACCTCCTACGAGCAGTACTTC. Translation gives CASSLGGTSYEQYF. Full variable domain (remainder filled in from reference TRBV7-2 and TRBJ2-7): GAGVSQSPSNKVTEKGKDVELRCDPISGHTALYWYRQSLGQGLEFLIYFQGNSAPDKSGLPSDRFSAERTGGSVSTLTIQRTQQEDSAVYLCASSLGGTSYEQYFGPGTRLTVT.

This clone came up once. The chain carries TRBV30 and TRBJ1-5; no reliable D call. Trimming cost V 3 bases and J 7 bases, with 13 bases left between them. Germline assignment: CDR1 GTSNPN and CDR2 SVGIG (reference sequence). The CDR3 covers 13 residues. The CDR3 here is CAWSWAGGQPQHF. The CDR3 nucleotides read TGTGCCTGGAGCTGGGCAGGAGGCCAGCCCCAGCATTTT.

The V call is TRBV4-2, the J call TRBJ1-3, with D perhaps matching TRBD1 (6 bases). Germline CDR1 reads LGHNA; CDR2 reads YNFKEQ. V gave up 0 bases and J gave up 0 bases, with 12 bases separating them. CDR3 size: 17 residues. The CDR3 coding sequence is TGTGCCAGCAGCCAAGATAGTAAGGGGGTCTCTGGAAACACCATATATTTT. Protein sequence: CASSQDSKGVSGNTIYF.

This chain connects TRBV4-2 to TRBJ2-7, with 7 bases fitting TRBD1. The V and J ends lost 4 bases and 1 base, in that order; junction bases with no gene match: 4. The CDR3 has 14 residues. Germline values: CDR1 LGHNA, CDR2 YNFKEQ. CDR3 region: CASSLGTESYEQYF. The CDR3, as DNA: TGTGCCAGCAGCCTAGGGACAGAATCCTACGAGCAGTACTTC.